The next 21 T cell receptor beta chains were all read from a single sample in a study of glioma-infiltrating T cells after dendritic cell vaccination (dated by TCRdb to the mid-2010s). The label giving this sample's time point can be read as: after dendritic cell vaccination, including at tumor progression/relapse. The library was prepared using the immunoSEQ multiplex PCR assay. This is the immuneACCESS table as TCRdb keeps it, with only in-frame sequences that have V and J called. A part of the clones is gone; compared with another copy, unresolved V genes explain less than half, and the rest is unexplained. A total of about 58,000 clones appear in this sample, approximately 80% of them only once. Jointly, the top ten make up 15% to 18% of the sample. This material consisted of blood, taken after dendritic cell vaccination. All receptors derive from a human donor with glioblastoma.

The chain has TRBV27 and TRBJ2-3; no clear D gene. Between the trimmed V and J ends, which lost 2 bases and 3 bases, there was a span of 12 bases. The CDR3 totals 15 residues. Germline V gives CDR1 MNHEY, CDR2 SMNVEV (reference sequence). Here the CDR3 DNA reads TGTGCCAGCAGTTTAGCGCTTGCCCTTACAGATACGCAGTATTTT. It encodes CASSLALALTDTQYF.

The CDR3 bases are TGTGCCACCAGCAGAGACGCCGGGGAAACTAATGAAAAACTGTTTTTT. Amino acid sequence: CATSRDAGETNEKLFF. The V call is TRBV15, the J call TRBJ1-4; D gene unclear. V lost 0 bases and J 1 base, leaving 9 bases between the germline ends. Germline lookup yields CDR1 LNHNV and CDR2 YYDKDF (reference sequence). This CDR3 has 16 residues.

The chain combines TRBV10-3 with TRBJ1-1; D is undetermined. This CDR3 has 14 amino acids. The V gene lost 10 bases and the J gene lost 0 bases, with 15 bases spanning the gap. Germline CDR1 is ENHRY and CDR2 is SYGVKD. CDR3 protein: CATKGELMNTEAFF. DNA for the CDR3: TGTGCCACGAAGGGAGAGTTAATGAACACTGAAGCTTTCTTT.

The chain is built from TRBV18 and TRBJ2-7; TRBD2 aligns across 8 bases. Trimming removed 0 bases from V and 6 bases from J; junction bases left unmatched: 4. The length of the CDR3 is 14 residues. The germline gives CDR1 KGHSH, CDR2 LQKENI. The DNA for the CDR3 is TGTGCCAGCTCACCACCAGCGGGGGACCTCGAGCAGTACTTC. Its protein is CASSPPAGDLEQYF.

This clone was counted only a few times. CDR3 protein: CASRRQVMNTGELFF. The CDR3 nucleotides are TGTGCCAGCAGAAGACAGGTGATGAACACCGGGGAGCTGTTTTTT. J is TRBJ2-2 and V is TRBV5-4, with D possibly TRBD1 on 6 matching bases. Trimming pared 5 bases from V and 1 base from J, leaving 12 bases between. Germline CDR1 and CDR2: SGHNT and YYREEE (reference sequence). The CDR3 spans 15 residues.

V and J are TRBV19 and TRBJ2-7; D might be TRBD1 (6 bases). This CDR3 spans 14 amino acids. V gave up 5 bases and J gave up 3 bases, with 14 bases separating them. CDR1 is LNHDA, CDR2 SQIVND, per germline (reference sequence). The CDR3: CASSLQDRHYEQYF. CDR3 coding DNA: TGTGCCAGTAGTTTACAGGACAGACACTACGAGCAGTACTTC. Supplemented by reference TRBV19 and TRBJ2-7, the full variable domain reads DGGITQSPKYLFRKEGQNVTLSCEQNLNHDAMYWYRQDPGQGLRLIYYSQIVNDFQKGDIAEGYSVSREKKESFPLTVTSAQKNPTAFYLCASSLQDRHYEQYFGPGTRLTVT.

The gene calls are TRBV4-2 and TRBJ2-5; 10 bases agree with TRBD1. This CDR3 is built from 15 residues. With V trimmed by 0 bases and J by 3 bases, 1 base remained unmatched. The germline gives CDR1 LGHNA, CDR2 YNFKEQ. CDR3 nucleotide sequence: TGTGCCAGCAGCCAAGATGGGACAGGGGAAGAGACCCAGTACTTC. Protein product: CASSQDGTGEETQYF.

V usage is TRBV30 and J usage is TRBJ2-1, with 7 bases matching TRBD2. The CDR3 spans 15 residues. Trimming took 5 bases from V and 8 from J; bases not matched to a gene: 15. The germline V gene encodes CDR1 GTSNPN and CDR2 SVGIG (reference sequence). The CDR3: CAWDGTAAGTDEQFF. The CDR3 DNA reads as TGTGCCTGGGATGGGACCGCAGCGGGGACCGATGAGCAGTTCTTC.

The chain employs TRBV6-6 and TRBJ2-5, with a possible D match to TRBD1 (6 bases). Germline V CDR1 and CDR2: MNHNY, SVGAGI (reference sequence). Between the trimmed V and J ends, which lost 6 bases and 0 bases, there was a span of 17 bases. This CDR3 comprises 16 residues. The CDR3 region has the DNA TGTGCCAGCAGGAAAGGGACATCGAAGTACCAAGAGACCCAGTACTTC. Protein product: CASRKGTSKYQETQYF.

The V gene is TRBV27, the J gene TRBJ2-5; D unresolved. V was pared by 2 bases and J by 2 bases, with 9 bases between. This CDR3 has 14 residues. The germline CDR1 and CDR2 sequences are MNHEY and SMNVEV (reference sequence). DNA of the CDR3: TGTGCCAGCAGTTTAGGTACCGGGCAAGAGACCCAGTACTTC. The encoded protein is CASSLGTGQETQYF.

The chain joins TRBV5-4 to TRBJ2-3; TRBD2 matches at 14 bases. After removal of 4 bases from V and 0 bases from J, the junction contained 13 bases not matched to a gene. Germline CDR1 reads SGHNT; CDR2 reads YYREEE (reference sequence). CDR3 length equals 20 residues. This CDR3 is CASSPGRTSGGPGSTDTQYF. The CDR3 bases are TGTGCCAGCAGCCCAGGAAGGACTAGCGGGGGGCCCGGAAGCACAGATACGCAGTATTTT.

This chain links TRBV30 with TRBJ1-1, with TRBD1 matching 10 bases. The germline V gene encodes CDR1 GTSNPN and CDR2 SVGIG (reference sequence). The J segment lost 9 bases and the V segment lost 3 bases, leaving 7 bases of the junction unmatched. This CDR3 has 13 residues. The CDR3 region is CAWSLGQGRKAFF. The CDR3 coding sequence is TGTGCCTGGAGCTTGGGACAGGGGAGAAAAGCTTTCTTT.

The chain links TRBV11-3 to TRBJ2-2; tentative D call: TRBD1 (6 bases). The CDR3 is 15 residues long. The V end lost 1 base, the J end lost 10 bases, and 16 bases lay between the germline ends. From germline, CDR1 is SGHNT and CDR2 YENEEA. CDR3 residues: CASSLGQEPVEELFF. The CDR3 region has the DNA TGTGCCAGCAGCTTAGGACAGGAGCCTGTAGAGGAGCTGTTTTTT.

The chain is built from TRBV30 and TRBJ1-2; D gene unclear. CDR1 is GTSNPN and CDR2 is SVGIG in the germline V gene (reference sequence). The CDR3 consists of 16 residues. The V end lost 2 bases, the J end lost 8 bases, and 24 bases lay between the germline ends. The CDR3 region is CAWSPQGRHRGEGYTF. The CDR3 bases are TGTGCCTGGAGTCCCCAAGGGCGACACCGGGGTGAGGGCTACACCTTC.

The chain uses TRBV15 and TRBJ2-7; D is possibly TRBD2 (6 bases). V was clipped by 0 bases and J by 0 bases, with 9 bases between them. This CDR3 comprises 15 residues. Germline-derived CDR1 and CDR2 are LNHNV and YYDKDF (reference sequence). CDR3 bases: TGTGCCACCAGCAGAGAGGACGGGGGCTCCTACGAGCAGTACTTC. Translation gives CATSREDGGSYEQYF.

This rearrangement joins TRBV6-4 to TRBJ2-7, with D perhaps TRBD2 (7 bases). This CDR3 is built from 14 residues. Germline CDR1 reads MRHNA; CDR2 reads SNTAGT. Trimming pared 3 bases from V and 0 bases from J, leaving 9 bases between. This CDR3 reads CASSEGGGSYEQYF. The CDR3 DNA follows: TGTGCCAGCAGTGAAGGGGGGGGCTCCTACGAGCAGTACTTC.

CDR3: CASSPGGGVDTQYF. The CDR3 nucleotides read TGTGCCAGTAGCCCCGGTGGGGGGGTGGATACGCAGTATTTT. The chain has TRBV19 and TRBJ2-3; 7 positions agree with TRBD2. The CDR3 is made up of 14 amino acids. Germline-derived CDR1 and CDR2 are LNHDA and SQIVND (reference sequence). With 6 bases clipped from V and 6 bases from J, the junction kept 9 bases outside the gene matches.

The chain couples TRBV30 to TRBJ1-4; 8 bases are a match to TRBD1. Germline V CDR1 and CDR2: GTSNPN, SVGIG (reference sequence). The CDR3 contains 13 residues. J was trimmed by 7 bases and V by 5 bases; bases with no gene match: 6. The chain's CDR3 is CAWETGVGEKLFF. CDR3 sequence (DNA): TGTGCCTGGGAGACAGGGGTCGGTGAAAAACTGTTTTTT.

This chain links TRBV7-3 with TRBJ1-4; D unclear. The CDR3 runs to 15 residues. Germline V CDR1 and CDR2: SGHTA, FQGTGA. Trimming pared 0 bases from V and 7 bases from J, leaving 12 bases between. The CDR3 DNA sequence: TGTGCCAGCAGCTTAACGTGGGCACGTCGTGAAAAACTGTTTTTT. Protein product: CASSLTWARREKLFF.

About this clone itself: The same CDR3 also results from other DNA sequences found in this sample. The chain couples TRBV30 to TRBJ2-7, with TRBD1 matching 8 bases. The CDR3 extends over 15 amino acids. The germline V gene has CDR1 GTSNPN and CDR2 SVGIG (reference sequence). V was clipped by 2 bases and J by 4 bases; unmatched bases: 10. Here the CDR3 reads CAWSPAGQGAYEQYF. The CDR3 DNA reads TGTGCCTGGAGTCCCGCGGGCCAGGGGGCTTACGAGCAGTACTTC.

The rearrangement joins TRBV2 to TRBJ2-3, with 7 bases fitting TRBD1. Germline CDR1 is SNHLY and CDR2 is FYNNEI. The CDR3 runs to 13 residues. The junction had 8 bases not matched to a gene; V was cut back by 6 bases and J by 8 bases. The CDR3: CASRANSGGTQYF. As DNA, the CDR3 is TGTGCCAGCAGAGCAAATTCAGGGGGTACGCAGTATTTT.